The 32 T cell receptor beta chains reported below all come from one sample, sequenced in a study of CD8+ T cells in alopecia areata. Indicated treatment: oral pan-JAK inhibitor, 5-10 mg twice daily. RNA was isolated and reverse transcribed to cDNA, the sequencing template. Assay used: immunoSEQ multiplex PCR; TCRdb lists only in-frame clones, some missing. The sample includes 150,000 to 200,000 clones, about three fifths of them seen just once. The sample consisted of CD8+ T cells sorted from blood, taken at week 24, from a patient treated with tofacitinib. The receptors shown here come from a human donor with alopecia areata.

The chain joins TRBV29-1 to TRBJ2-1; no clear D gene. CDR1 is SQVTM and CDR2 is ANQGSEA in the germline V gene. Trimming removed 3 bases at V and 0 bases at J, with 12 bases between. The CDR3 is made up of 15 amino acids. CDR3 DNA: TGCAGCGTTGAGGGATTCATAAGCTCCTACAATGAGCAGTTCTTC. Its translation is CSVEGFISSYNEQFF.

The chain has TRBV7-8 and TRBJ2-7, with 13 positions matching TRBD2. CDR1 is SGHVS and CDR2 is FQNEAQ in the germline V gene. The J segment lost 4 bases and the V segment lost 8 bases, leaving 8 bases of the junction unmatched. The CDR3 has 15 amino acids. The CDR3 is CASGGLAGRTYEQYF. The CDR3 bases are TGTGCCAGCGGGGGACTAGCGGGGAGAACGTACGAGCAGTACTTC.

The rearrangement uses TRBV4-1 and TRBJ2-7; D unclear. The V gene lost 3 bases and the J gene lost 2 bases, with 8 bases spanning the gap. This CDR3 has 13 amino acids. Germline loops: CDR1 MGHRA, CDR2 YSYEKL. CDR3 residues: CASSQPGPYEQYF. The CDR3 DNA reads TGCGCCAGCAGCCAGCCCGGCCCCTACGAGCAGTACTTC.

The chain combines TRBV18 with TRBJ1-2; D might be TRBD1 (6 bases). The CDR3 has 15 residues. Trimming removed 3 bases at V and 4 bases at J, with 15 bases between. CDR1 is KGHSH, CDR2 LQKENI, per germline. The CDR3 region is CASSPGGQNLYGYTF. The CDR3 DNA reads as TGTGCCAGCTCACCGGGAGGACAGAACCTCTATGGCTACACCTTC.

This clone showed up just a few times. The J gene is TRBJ2-7, the V gene TRBV5-1; TRBD2 might be the D (5 bases). Trimming stripped 3 bases from V and 3 bases from J, with 16 bases between. The CDR3 totals 15 residues. Germline CDR1 reads SGHRS; CDR2 reads YFSETQ. Here the CDR3 DNA reads TGCGCCAGCAGCTCGGGCCGCGGGTTGCGCTACGAGCAGTACTTC. Residues: CASSSGRGLRYEQYF.

This clone was found a few times. The chain employs TRBV4-1 and TRBJ2-7, with D uncertain. Germline V CDR1 and CDR2: MGHRA, YSYEKL. V shed 1 base and J shed 6 bases, with 10 bases lying between them. The CDR3 is made up of 13 amino acids. CDR3 nucleotides: TGCGCCAGCAGCCAAGTCGACGGGCGCGAGCAGTACTTC. This codes for CASSQVDGREQYF.

The chain is built from TRBV11-2 and TRBJ2-5; no definite D call. The CDR3 sequence is 13 residues long. The germline V gene encodes CDR1 SGHAT and CDR2 FQNNGV. Between the trimmed V and J ends, which lost 2 bases and 1 base, there was a span of 5 bases. In DNA, the CDR3 is TGTGCCAGCAGCTTAAACCTCCAAGAGACCCAGTACTTC. Translation gives CASSLNLQETQYF.

This clone turned up a few times. V gene TRBV12-5 combines with J gene TRBJ1-5; D unresolved. CDR1 is LGHNT and CDR2 is FRNRAP in the germline V gene. V was clipped by 6 bases and J by 11 bases, with 14 bases between them. The CDR3 length is 12 residues. CDR3 loop: CASGGGGETQHF. For the CDR3, the DNA is TGTGCTAGTGGAGGAGGTGGAGAAACCCAGCATTTT. Together with reference TRBV12-5 and TRBJ1-5, the CDR3 gives the full variable domain: DARVTQTPRHKVTEMGQEVTMRCQPILGHNTVFWYRQTMMQGLELLAYFRNRAPLDDSGMPKDRFSAEMPDATLATLKIQPSEPRDSAVYFCASGGGGETQHFGDGTRLSIL.

The chain carries TRBV4-1 and TRBJ2-5; possibly TRBD2 for D (6 bases). The CDR3 loop spans 14 amino acids. The germline V and J ends were trimmed by 3 bases and 1 base, with 9 bases remaining between them. Germline loops: CDR1 MGHRA, CDR2 YSYEKL. CDR3 loop: CASSHGTAQETQYF. Here the CDR3 DNA reads TGCGCCAGCAGCCATGGGACTGCCCAAGAGACCCAGTACTTC.

This clone came up a few times. The CDR3 protein is CASSTPARGQGYNEQFF. For the CDR3, the DNA is TGTGCCAGTAGTACCCCTGCTCGGGGGCAGGGCTACAATGAGCAGTTCTTC. The rearrangement joins TRBV19 to TRBJ2-1, with D perhaps TRBD1 or TRBD2 (6 bases each). CDR1 is LNHDA, CDR2 SQIVND, per germline (reference sequence). V lost 4 bases and J 3 bases, leaving 19 bases between the germline ends. This CDR3 region has 17 residues.

This chain connects TRBV30 to TRBJ1-5; D is unclear. Germline loops: CDR1 GTSNPN, CDR2 SVGIG (reference sequence). V was trimmed by 2 bases and J by 0 bases, leaving 5 bases between them. The length of the CDR3 is 13 residues. This CDR3 is CAWSPDSNQPQHF. In nucleotides, the CDR3 is TGTGCCTGGAGTCCCGATAGCAATCAGCCCCAGCATTTT.

This clone has a handful of counts. The chain is built from TRBV2 and TRBJ1-5; D is unresolved. Trimming took off 0 bases at V and 0 bases at J, with 6 bases between the two ends. Germline V lookup: CDR1 SNHLY, CDR2 FYNNEI. The CDR3 loop spans 15 amino acids. The CDR3 DNA is TGTGCCAGCAGTGAAGCGATGATTAGCAATCAGCCCCAGCATTTT. Its translation is CASSEAMISNQPQHF.

The V gene is TRBV6-6, the J gene TRBJ2-7; D not certain. Germline CDR1 reads MNHNY; CDR2 reads SVGAGI (reference sequence). V was clipped by 4 bases and J by 4 bases, with 20 bases between them. The CDR3 consists of 16 residues. Here the CDR3 DNA reads TGTGCCAGCAGTTCCCTGGGAAGGACCACAAAGTACGAGCAGTACTTC. Its translation is CASSSLGRTTKYEQYF.

This chain connects TRBV29-1 to TRBJ1-2, with D hard to call. Germline V gene sequence: CDR1 SQVTM, CDR2 ANQGSEA. Trimming stripped 1 base from V and 8 bases from J, with 11 bases between. This CDR3 is built from 12 residues. The CDR3 is CSVEAGGTGYTF. CDR3 bases: TGCAGCGTTGAAGCTGGCGGAACGGGCTACACCTTC.

As for this clone: Distinct nucleotide sequences in the sample also encode this CDR3. V and J are TRBV29-1 and TRBJ2-1; D unresolved. V gave up 4 bases and J gave up 5 bases, with 6 bases separating them. This CDR3 comprises 11 residues. CDR1 and CDR2 (germline): SQVTM, ANQGSEA. The CDR3 region has the DNA TGCAGCGTTGTAGGGAACAATGAGCAGTTCTTC. The encoded protein is CSVVGNNEQFF.

The chain employs TRBV5-6 and TRBJ1-4; D call uncertain. V was shortened by 3 bases and J by 5 bases, with 17 bases between the two germline ends. The CDR3 loop spans 16 amino acids. Germline V gives CDR1 SGHDT, CDR2 YYEEEE. CDR3 DNA: TGTGCCAGCAGCTCCGACCTCGGGTCGGGGAATGAAAAACTGTTTTTT. The encoded protein is CASSSDLGSGNEKLFF.

This clone was picked up a small number of times. This chain connects TRBV28 to TRBJ1-4, with TRBD1 matching 9 bases. V was pared by 5 bases and J by 6 bases, with 4 bases of the junction left unmatched. The length of the CDR3 is 14 residues. The germline gives CDR1 MDHEN, CDR2 SYDVKM. The CDR3 sequence is CASSHTGGHEKLFF. The CDR3 DNA is TGTGCCAGCAGTCATACAGGGGGCCATGAAAAACTGTTTTTT. The full variable domain, completed using reference TRBV28 and TRBJ1-4, is DVKVTQSSRYLVKRTGEKVFLECVQDMDHENMFWYRQDPGLGLRLIYFSYDVKMKEKGDIPEGYSVSREKKERFSLILESASTNQTSMYLCASSHTGGHEKLFFGSGTQLSVL.

This clone was detected a few times. The chain employs TRBV10-3 and TRBJ1-5; D call uncertain. Trimming shortened V by 3 bases and J by 5 bases, and 8 bases separated the two germline ends. The germline gives CDR1 ENHRY, CDR2 SYGVKD. The CDR3 extends over 13 amino acids. The CDR3 reads CAISENVHQPQHF. The CDR3 DNA reads TGTGCCATCAGTGAAAACGTGCATCAGCCCCAGCATTTT.

The V and J genes are TRBV6-6 and TRBJ1-2; no clear D. The CDR3 spans 16 residues. V was cut by 1 base and J by 3 bases, with 15 bases left in between. CDR1 is MNHNY, CDR2 SVGAGI, per germline (reference sequence). CDR3 region: CASSYYRTGADYGYTF. CDR3 nucleotides: TGTGCCAGCAGTTACTATCGGACGGGAGCGGACTATGGCTACACCTTC.

The table lists this clone with a few counts. V is TRBV9 and J is TRBJ1-4; D gene uncertain. The germline CDR1 and CDR2 sequences are SGDLS and YYNGEE. Deletions cut 2 bases from V and 12 bases from J, with 17 bases between. This CDR3 spans 14 amino acids. Here the CDR3 DNA reads TGTGCCAGCAGCGTCTACGGGTCCTCCGATCAACTGTTTTTT. Translated: CASSVYGSSDQLFF.

This clone occurred a few times. This chain joins TRBV4-1 and TRBJ1-4; possible D gene TRBD1, 5 bases. Looked up from germline, CDR1 is MGHRA and CDR2 is YSYEKL. The CDR3 spans 15 residues. V shed 0 bases and J shed 7 bases, with 12 bases lying between them. The CDR3 spells CASSQDRGLSEKLFF. CDR3 coding DNA: TGCGCCAGCAGCCAAGATCGGGGACTGAGTGAAAAACTGTTTTTT.

The chain has TRBV27 and TRBJ1-2, with TRBD1 matching over 10 bases. The J segment lost 5 bases and the V segment lost 6 bases, leaving 3 bases of the junction unmatched. The CDR3 is made up of 13 amino acids. Germline CDR1 is MNHEY and CDR2 is SMNVEV (reference sequence). CDR3 sequence: CASRGTGDYGYTF. Written as DNA, the CDR3 is TGTGCCAGCAGGGGGACAGGGGATTATGGCTACACCTTC.

The chain recombines TRBV4-1 with TRBJ1-2, with D hard to call. Germline CDR1 and CDR2: MGHRA and YSYEKL. The V and J ends lost 2 bases and 3 bases respectively, with 10 bases between them. This CDR3 region has 14 residues. The CDR3 DNA is TGCGCCAGCAGCCAATGGTTGGAGGACTATGGCTACACCTTC. Its translation: CASSQWLEDYGYTF.

This clone occurred once. This chain connects TRBV30 to TRBJ2-5; D gene ambiguous. CDR3 length: 12 residues. CDR1 and CDR2 from the germline V gene are GTSNPN and SVGIG (reference sequence). The germline V and J ends were trimmed by 3 bases and 4 bases, with 9 bases remaining between them. For the CDR3, the DNA is TGTGCCTGGAGCGGTGAAACAGAGACCCAGTACTTC. This encodes CAWSGETETQYF.

The chain combines TRBV5-6 with TRBJ1-1; D remains ambiguous. V was shortened by 0 bases and J by 1 base, with 4 bases between the two germline ends. The CDR3 length is 13 residues. CDR1 SGHDT and CDR2 YYEEEE come from the germline V gene. The CDR3 sequence: CASSLGTNTEAFF. As DNA, the CDR3 is TGTGCCAGCAGCTTGGGTACGAACACTGAAGCTTTCTTT.

The chain has TRBV7-6 and TRBJ1-1, with no clear D. CDR3 length: 12 residues. Germline loops: CDR1 SGHVS, CDR2 FNYEAQ. V lost 4 bases and J lost 8, with 11 bases in between. The CDR3 protein is CASSSGLGEAFF. CDR3 nucleotide sequence: TGTGCCAGCAGCTCCGGATTGGGCGAAGCTTTCTTT.

The chain couples TRBV23-1 to TRBJ1-5, with TRBD1 as a possible D gene (5 bases). TRBV23-1 is placed among ORFs of uncertain function. V lost 0 bases and J 4 bases, leaving 13 bases between the germline ends. There are 16 residues in the CDR3. CDR3 sequence reads: CASSQSLRVWNQPQHF. Here the CDR3 DNA reads TGCGCCAGCAGTCAATCGCTCAGGGTCTGGAATCAGCCCCAGCATTTT.

This chain links TRBV27 with TRBJ2-7, with 8 bases aligning to TRBD2. The CDR3 has 13 residues. Per germline, CDR1 MNHEY and CDR2 SMNVEV (reference sequence). V shed 8 bases and J 1 base; nucleotides not matched to a gene: 4. CDR3 nucleotides: TGTGCCAGCGCGGGGGGACTTTCCTACGAGCAGTACTTC. This translates into CASAGGLSYEQYF.

A few counts support this clone. DNA of the CDR3: TGTGCCAGCAGCTTACGGGTGACAGGGATTAACACTGAAGCTTTCTTT. Amino acid sequence: CASSLRVTGINTEAFF. This chain links TRBV7-9 with TRBJ1-1; 7 bases map to TRBD1. V lost 2 bases and J lost 2; bases outside the gene matches: 8. CDR1 and CDR2 from the germline V gene are SEHNR and FQNEAQ (reference sequence). This CDR3 has 16 residues.

V and J are TRBV5-1 and TRBJ1-1; D ambiguous. CDR3 length: 14 residues. Germline loops: CDR1 SGHRS, CDR2 YFSETQ. Trimming stripped 0 bases from V and 8 bases from J, with 14 bases between. CDR3 DNA: TGCGCCAGCAGCTTGGAAGGGCCGGGAAGCGAAGCTTTCTTT. It codes for CASSLEGPGSEAFF.

The CDR3 DNA reads TGTGCCAGCAGCCCACCTAAAGGGCTAACTGAAGCTTTCTTT. It specifies CASSPPKGLTEAFF. The genes are TRBV7-9 and TRBJ1-1; no firm D call. Germline CDR1 SEHNR, CDR2 FQNEAQ (reference sequence). The V end was cut by 5 bases, the J end by 5 bases, with 15 bases between. This CDR3 comprises 14 residues.

The chain uses TRBV7-9 and TRBJ1-1; no definite D call. Per the germline V gene, CDR1 is SEHNR and CDR2 is FQNEAQ (reference sequence). CDR3 size: 11 residues. Trimming pared 8 bases from V and 2 bases from J, leaving 6 bases between. CDR3 DNA sequence: TGTGCCAGCCGGTCTAACACTGAAGCTTTCTTT. Translating it yields CASRSNTEAFF.